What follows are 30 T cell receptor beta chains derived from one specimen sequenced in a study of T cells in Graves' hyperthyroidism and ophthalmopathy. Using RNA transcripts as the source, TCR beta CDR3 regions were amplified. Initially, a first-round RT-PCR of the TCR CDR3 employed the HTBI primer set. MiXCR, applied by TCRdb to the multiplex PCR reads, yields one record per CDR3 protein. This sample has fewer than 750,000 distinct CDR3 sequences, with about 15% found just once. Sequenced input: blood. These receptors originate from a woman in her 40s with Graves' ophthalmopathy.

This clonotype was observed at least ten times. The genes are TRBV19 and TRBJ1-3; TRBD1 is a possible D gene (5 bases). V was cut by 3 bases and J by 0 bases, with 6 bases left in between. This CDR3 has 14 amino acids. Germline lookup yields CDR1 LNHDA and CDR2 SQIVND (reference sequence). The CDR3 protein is CASSMGGSGNTIYF. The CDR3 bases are TGTGCCAGTAGTATGGGGGGCTCTGGAAACACCATATATTTT.

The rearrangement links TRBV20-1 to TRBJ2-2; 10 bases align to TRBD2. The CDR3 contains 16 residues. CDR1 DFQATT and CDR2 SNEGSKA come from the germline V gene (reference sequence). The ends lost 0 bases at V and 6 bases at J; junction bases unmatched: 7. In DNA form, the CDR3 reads TGCAGTGCTAGAGATCAAAAGCGGGAGGGCCCCGGGGAGCTGTTTTTT. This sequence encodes CSARDQKREGPGELFF.

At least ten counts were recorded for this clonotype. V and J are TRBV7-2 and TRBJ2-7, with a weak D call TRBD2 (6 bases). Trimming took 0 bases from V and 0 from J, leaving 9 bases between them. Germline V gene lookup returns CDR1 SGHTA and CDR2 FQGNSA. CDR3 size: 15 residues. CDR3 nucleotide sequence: TGTGCCAGCAGCTTAGCGGCCGGGAGCTCCTACGAGCAGTACTTC. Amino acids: CASSLAAGSSYEQYF.

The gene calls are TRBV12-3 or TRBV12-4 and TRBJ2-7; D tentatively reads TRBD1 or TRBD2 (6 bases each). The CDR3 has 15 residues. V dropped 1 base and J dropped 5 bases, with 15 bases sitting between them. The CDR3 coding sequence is TGTGCCAGCAGTTTAGTGCGGAGGGGGAGGAACGAGCAGTACTTC. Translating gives CASSLVRRGRNEQYF.

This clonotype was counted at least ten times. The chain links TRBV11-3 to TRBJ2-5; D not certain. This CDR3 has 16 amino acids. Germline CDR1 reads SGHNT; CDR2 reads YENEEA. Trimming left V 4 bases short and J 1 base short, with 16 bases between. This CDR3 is CASSSSSPVTQETQYF. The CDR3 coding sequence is TGTGCCAGCAGCTCGAGTAGTCCGGTAACCCAAGAGACCCAGTACTTC.

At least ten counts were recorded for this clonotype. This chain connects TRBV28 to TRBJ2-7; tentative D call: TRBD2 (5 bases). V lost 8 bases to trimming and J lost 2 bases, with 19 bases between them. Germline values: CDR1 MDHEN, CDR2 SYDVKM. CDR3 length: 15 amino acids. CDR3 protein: CASVGEGYQTYEQYF. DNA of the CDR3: TGTGCCAGCGTCGGGGAAGGATACCAAACCTACGAGCAGTACTTC.

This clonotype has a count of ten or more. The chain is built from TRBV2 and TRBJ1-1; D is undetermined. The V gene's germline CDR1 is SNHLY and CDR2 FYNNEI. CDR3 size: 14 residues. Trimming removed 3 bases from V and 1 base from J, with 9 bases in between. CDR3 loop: CASSEGMRNTEAFF. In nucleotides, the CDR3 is TGTGCCAGCAGTGAGGGCATGAGGAACACTGAAGCTTTCTTT. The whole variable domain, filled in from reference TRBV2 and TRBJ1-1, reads EPEVTQTPSHQVTQMGQEVILRCVPISNHLYFYWYRQILGQKVEFLVSFYNNEISEKSEIFDDQFSVERPDGSNFTLKIRSTKLEDSAMYFCASSEGMRNTEAFFGQGTRLTVV.

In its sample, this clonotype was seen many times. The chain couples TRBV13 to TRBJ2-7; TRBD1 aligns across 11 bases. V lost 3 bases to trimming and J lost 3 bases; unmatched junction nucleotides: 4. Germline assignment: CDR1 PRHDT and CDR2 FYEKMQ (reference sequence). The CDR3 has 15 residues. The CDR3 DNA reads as TGTGCCAGCAGCTTTACCGGGACAGGGGGCTACGAGCAGTACTTC. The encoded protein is CASSFTGTGGYEQYF.

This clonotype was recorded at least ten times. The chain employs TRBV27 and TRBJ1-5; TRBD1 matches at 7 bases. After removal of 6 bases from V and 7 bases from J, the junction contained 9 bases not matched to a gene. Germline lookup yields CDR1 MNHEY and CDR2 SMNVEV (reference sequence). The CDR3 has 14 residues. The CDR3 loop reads CASRQQGRGQPQHF. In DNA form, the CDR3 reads TGTGCCAGCAGGCAACAGGGGAGGGGACAGCCCCAGCATTTT.

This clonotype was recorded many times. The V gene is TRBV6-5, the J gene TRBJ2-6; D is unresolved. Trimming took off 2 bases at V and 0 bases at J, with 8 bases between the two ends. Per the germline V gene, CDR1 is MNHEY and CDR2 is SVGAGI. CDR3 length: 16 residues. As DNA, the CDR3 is TGTGCCAGCAGTTACCTTTCCCTCTCTGGGGCCAACGTCCTGACTTTC. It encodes CASSYLSLSGANVLTF.

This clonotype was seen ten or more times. The CDR3 DNA follows: TGTGCCAGCGGCTCGGGGTCTCCCTACGAGCAGTACTTC. Its protein product is CASGSGSPYEQYF. J is TRBJ2-7 and V is TRBV6-5; a weak D match, TRBD2 (5 bases). The V end lost 8 bases, the J end lost 2 bases, and 13 bases lay between the germline ends. The germline CDR1 and CDR2 sequences are MNHEY and SVGAGI. The CDR3 has 13 residues.

The DNA of the CDR3 is TGCAGTGCATCCGGGACAGCCAATATTAACACCGGGGAGCTGTTTTTT. Translation gives CSASGTANINTGELFF. The chain employs TRBV20-1 and TRBJ2-2; 7 positions agree with TRBD1. The junction had 12 bases not matched to a gene; V was cut back by 6 bases and J by 2 bases. The germline gives CDR1 DFQATT, CDR2 SNEGSKA (reference sequence). This CDR3 has 16 amino acids.

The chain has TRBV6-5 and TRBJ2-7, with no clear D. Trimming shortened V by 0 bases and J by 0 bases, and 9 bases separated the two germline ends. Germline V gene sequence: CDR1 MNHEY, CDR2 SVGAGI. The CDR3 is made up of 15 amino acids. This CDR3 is CASSYSYASSYEQYF. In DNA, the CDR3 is TGTGCCAGCAGTTACTCGTATGCCAGCTCCTACGAGCAGTACTTC.

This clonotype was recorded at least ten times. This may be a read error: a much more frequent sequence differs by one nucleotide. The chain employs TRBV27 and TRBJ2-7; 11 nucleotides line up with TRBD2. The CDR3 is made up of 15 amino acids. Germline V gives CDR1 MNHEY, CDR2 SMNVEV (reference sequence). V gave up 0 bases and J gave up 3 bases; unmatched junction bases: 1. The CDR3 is CASSLSTSGIYEQYF. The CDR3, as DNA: TGTGCCAGCAGTTTATCGACTAGCGGGATCTACGAGCAGTACTTC.

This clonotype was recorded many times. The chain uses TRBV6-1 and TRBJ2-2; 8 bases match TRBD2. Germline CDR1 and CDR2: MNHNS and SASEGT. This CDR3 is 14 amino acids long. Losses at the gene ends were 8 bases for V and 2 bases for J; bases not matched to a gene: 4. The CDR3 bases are TGTGCCAGCTGCATAGCGGGAAACACCGGGGAGCTGTTTTTT. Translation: CASCIAGNTGELFF.

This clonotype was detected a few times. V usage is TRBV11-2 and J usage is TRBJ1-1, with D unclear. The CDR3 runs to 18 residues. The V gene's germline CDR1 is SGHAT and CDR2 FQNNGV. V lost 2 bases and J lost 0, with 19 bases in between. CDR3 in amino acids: CASSLWGGEMGLNTEAFF. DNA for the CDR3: TGTGCCAGCAGCTTATGGGGTGGGGAGATGGGTTTGAACACTGAAGCTTTCTTT.

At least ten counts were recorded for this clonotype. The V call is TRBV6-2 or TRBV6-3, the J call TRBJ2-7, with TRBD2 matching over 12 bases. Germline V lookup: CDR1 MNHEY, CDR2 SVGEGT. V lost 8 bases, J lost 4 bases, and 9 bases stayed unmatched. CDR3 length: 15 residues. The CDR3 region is CASGELAGGPYEQYF. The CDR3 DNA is TGTGCCAGCGGAGAGCTAGCGGGAGGGCCGTACGAGCAGTACTTC.

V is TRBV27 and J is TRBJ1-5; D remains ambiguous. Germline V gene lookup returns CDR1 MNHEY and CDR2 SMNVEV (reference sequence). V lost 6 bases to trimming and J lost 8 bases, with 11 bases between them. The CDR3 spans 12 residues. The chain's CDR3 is CASSQEGKPQHF. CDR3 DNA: TGTGCCAGCAGCCAAGAGGGTAAGCCCCAGCATTTT.

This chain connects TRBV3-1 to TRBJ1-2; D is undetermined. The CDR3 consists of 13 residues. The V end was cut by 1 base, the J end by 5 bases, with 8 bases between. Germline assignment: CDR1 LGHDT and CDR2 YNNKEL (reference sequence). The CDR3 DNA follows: TGTGCCAGCAGCCAAGGTTCAGAATATGGCTACACCTTC. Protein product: CASSQGSEYGYTF.

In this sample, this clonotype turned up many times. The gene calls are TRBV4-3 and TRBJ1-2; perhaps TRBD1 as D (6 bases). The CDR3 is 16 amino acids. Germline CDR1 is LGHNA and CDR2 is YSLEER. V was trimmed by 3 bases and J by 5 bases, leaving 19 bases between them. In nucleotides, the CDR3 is TGCGCCAGCAGCCAGGATAGACAGTTTCAGGGGTATGGCTACACCTTC. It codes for CASSQDRQFQGYGYTF.

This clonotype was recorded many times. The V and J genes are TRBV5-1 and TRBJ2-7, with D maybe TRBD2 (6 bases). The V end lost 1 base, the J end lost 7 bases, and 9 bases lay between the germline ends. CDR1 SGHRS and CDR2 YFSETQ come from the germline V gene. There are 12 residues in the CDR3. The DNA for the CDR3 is TGCGCCAGCAGCTTGTGGGGGGAAGAGCAGTACTTC. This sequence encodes CASSLWGEEQYF. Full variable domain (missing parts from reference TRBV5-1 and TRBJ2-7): KAGVTQTPRYLIKTRGQQVTLSCSPISGHRSVSWYQQTPGQGLQFLFEYFSETQRNKGNFPGRFSGRQFSNSRSEMNVSTLELGDSALYLCASSLWGEEQYFGPGTRLTVT.

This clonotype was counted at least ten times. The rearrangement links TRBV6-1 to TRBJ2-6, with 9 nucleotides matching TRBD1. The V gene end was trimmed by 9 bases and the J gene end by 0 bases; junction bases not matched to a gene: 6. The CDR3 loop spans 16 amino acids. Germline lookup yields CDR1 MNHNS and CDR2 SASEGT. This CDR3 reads CASGTGLRSGANVLTF. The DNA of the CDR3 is TGTGCCAGTGGGACAGGGCTTCGCTCTGGGGCCAACGTCCTGACTTTC.

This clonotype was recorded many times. CDR3 DNA: TGTGCCAGCAGCCCATCCGACCGTCTGGGGTACGAGCAGTACTTC. As protein: CASSPSDRLGYEQYF. This sequence joins TRBV7-2 and TRBJ2-7; D is ambiguous. The CDR3 covers 15 residues. Germline CDR1 reads SGHTA; CDR2 reads FQGNSA. V was pared by 5 bases and J by 4 bases, with 18 bases between.

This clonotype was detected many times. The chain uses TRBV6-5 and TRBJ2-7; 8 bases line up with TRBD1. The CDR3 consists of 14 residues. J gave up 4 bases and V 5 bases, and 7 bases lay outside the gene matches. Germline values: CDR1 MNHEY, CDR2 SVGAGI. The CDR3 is CASSRGDRKYEQYF. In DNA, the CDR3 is TGTGCCAGCAGTAGAGGGGACAGGAAGTACGAGCAGTACTTC.

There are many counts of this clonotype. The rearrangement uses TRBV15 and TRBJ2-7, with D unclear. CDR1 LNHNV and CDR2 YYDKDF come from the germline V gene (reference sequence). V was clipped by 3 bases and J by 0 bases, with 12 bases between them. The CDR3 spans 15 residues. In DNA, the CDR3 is TGTGCCACCAGCAGGAGCGCGGATCGCTCCTACGAGCAGTACTTC. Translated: CATSRSADRSYEQYF. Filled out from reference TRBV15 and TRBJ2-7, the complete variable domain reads DAMVIQNPRYQVTQFGKPVTLSCSQTLNHNVMYWYQQKSSQAPKLLFHYYDKDFNNEADTPDNFQSRRPNTSFCFLDIRSPGLGDTAMYLCATSRSADRSYEQYFGPGTRLTVT.

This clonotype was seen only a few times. The CDR3 reads CASSSLPGFTTRNQTNRDGYTF. The CDR3 bases are TGTGCCAGCAGCTCACTTCCGGGATTTACCACCCGTAATCAAACCAACCGGGATGGCTACACCTTC. V is TRBV7-1 and J is TRBJ1-2; the D is unclear. TRBV7-1 is an open reading frame whose function is uncertain. The CDR3 sequence is 22 residues long. The germline V and J ends were trimmed by 2 bases and 6 bases, with 37 bases remaining between them.

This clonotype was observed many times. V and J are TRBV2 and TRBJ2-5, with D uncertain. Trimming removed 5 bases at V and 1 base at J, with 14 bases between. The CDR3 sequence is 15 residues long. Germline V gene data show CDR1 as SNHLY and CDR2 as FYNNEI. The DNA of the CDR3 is TGTGCCAGCAGTTCCCAAAGGCGTGGCCAAGAGACCCAGTACTTC. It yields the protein CASSSQRRGQETQYF.

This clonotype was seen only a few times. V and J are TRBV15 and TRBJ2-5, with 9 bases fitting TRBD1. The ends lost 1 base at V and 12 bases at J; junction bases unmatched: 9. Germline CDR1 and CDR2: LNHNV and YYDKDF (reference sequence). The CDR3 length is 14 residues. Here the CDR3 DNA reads TGTGCCACCAGCAGAGCCTCCGGGACAGGGAGAAAGTACTTC. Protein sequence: CATSRASGTGRKYF.

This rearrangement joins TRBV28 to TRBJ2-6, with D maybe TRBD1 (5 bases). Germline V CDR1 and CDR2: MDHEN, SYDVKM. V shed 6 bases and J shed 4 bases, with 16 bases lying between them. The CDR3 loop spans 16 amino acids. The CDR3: CASSVVGATGANVLTF. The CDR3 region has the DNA TGTGCCAGCAGCGTAGTAGGGGCTACCGGGGCCAACGTCCTGACTTTC.

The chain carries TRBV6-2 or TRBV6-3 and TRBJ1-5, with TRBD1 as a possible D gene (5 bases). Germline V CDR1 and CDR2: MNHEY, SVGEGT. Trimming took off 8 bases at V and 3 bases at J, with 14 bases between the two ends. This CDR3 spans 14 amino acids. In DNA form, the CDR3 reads TGTGCCAGCCAGGACGGGACCGACAATCAGCCCCAGCATTTT. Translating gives CASQDGTDNQPQHF.